One and the same sample provided the 11 T cell receptor beta chains below, sequenced in a study of CXCR3-negative and CXCR3-positive naive CD8 T cells. Findings of the study overall: When CXCR3-positive naive cells were set against CXCR3-negative naive cells, the former had more hydrophobic TRB CDR3s.

No antigen is known for these receptors. UMI-labeled 5' RACE TRB cDNA libraries were prepared from the cells. TCRdb re-called the 5' RACE reads; every CDR3 protein appears as one record, without DNA. The listing contains 130,000 to 150,000 distinct CDR3 sequences. Sequences were obtained from naive CXCR3+ CD8+ T cells from blood. Subset indicated: CD45RO-CCR7+CD27+CD95- naive CD8+ T cells expressing CXCR3 (TNR3+). The receptors were gathered from a human donor in good health. Some clones in this sample may be carry-over from other donors' samples.

This chain joins TRBV30 and TRBJ2-7; no DNA is available, so the TRBD1 call from TCRdb remains unchecked. The CDR3 runs to 13 residues. Germline values: CDR1 GTSNPN, CDR2 SVGIG (reference sequence). The CDR3 loop reads CAWSVGQGDEQYF.

The V and J genes are TRBV28 and TRBJ2-1; absent DNA, TCRdb's TRBD2 call cannot be checked. The germline V gene has CDR1 MDHEN and CDR2 SYDVKM. The CDR3 loop spans 15 amino acids. This chain's CDR3 is CASSPRAGYPNEQFF.

The V and J genes are TRBV21-1 and TRBJ1-2; TCRdb's assignment of TRBD1 cannot be checked, as there is no DNA. TRBV21-1 is flagged as a pseudogene. The CDR3 length is 15 residues. Here the CDR3 reads CASSPGTGAYCGYTF.

The chain employs TRBV25-1 and TRBJ1-1; absent DNA, TCRdb's TRBD1 call cannot be checked. The CDR3 length is 14 residues. Germline V lookup: CDR1 MGHDK, CDR2 SYGVNS. This CDR3 reads CASSEFGGGTEAFF.

The chain carries TRBV12-3 or TRBV12-4 and TRBJ2-7; TCRdb returns TRBD1, unconfirmable since there is no DNA. The CDR3 runs to 13 residues. The CDR3 loop is CASSSGQHYEQYF.

V and J are TRBV12-5 and TRBJ1-5; TCRdb names TRBD1, which stays unverified in the absence of DNA. This CDR3 comprises 16 residues. Per germline, CDR1 LGHNT and CDR2 FRNRAP. CDR3 sequence reads: CASGAGGFDSNQPQHF.

J is TRBJ2-1 and V is TRBV29-1; TCRdb designates TRBD2, a call that cannot be tested without DNA. CDR1 SQVTM and CDR2 ANQGSEA come from the germline V gene. The CDR3 spans 17 residues. CDR3 in amino acids: CSVEEVREGLSYNEQFF.

The J gene is TRBJ1-5, the V gene TRBV10-1; TCRdb designates TRBD1, a call that cannot be tested without DNA. Germline CDR1 WNHNN, CDR2 SYGVQD (reference sequence). The CDR3 sequence is 23 residues long. The CDR3 loop is CASSEPGGDLHLGRKGSNQPQHF.

The V call is TRBV14, the J call TRBJ1-1. The CDR3 is 12 residues long. CDR1 is SGHDN, CDR2 FVKESK, per germline. CDR3 region: CASSEEGNEAFF.

The rearrangement links TRBV4-2 to TRBJ2-7; TCRdb's D gene call, TRBD1, goes unchecked for lack of DNA. Looked up from germline, CDR1 is LGHNA and CDR2 is YNFKEQ. This CDR3 region has 14 residues. This CDR3 is CASSQDGPGGDQYF.

This sequence joins TRBV4-1 and TRBJ2-5; without DNA, the TCRdb call of TRBD2 cannot be checked. CDR1 is MGHRA, CDR2 YSYEKL, per germline. The CDR3 runs to 17 residues. CDR3 amino acids: CASSPMASGRLVETQYF.